The 32 T cell receptor beta chains reported below all come from one sample, sequenced in a study of spatial heterogeneity in lung cancer. TCRdb used MiXCR to reprocess the 5' RACE reads, holding one entry per CDR3 protein. The repertoire holds around 74,000 distinct CDR3 sequences, 10% to 15% seen once, with 7.2% in the top ten. Time point given: sample taken at primary tumor resection. Material for sequencing was whole RNA from tumor, nontumor lung or frozen PBMC, left unsorted. Sequencing used PBMCs, obtained at surgery. Receptors were obtained from a male donor with early-stage non-small cell lung cancer.

This clonotype was found many times. The rearrangement uses TRBV29-1 and TRBJ2-3, with 8 bases identical to TRBD1. This CDR3 is 14 amino acids long. Germline lookup yields CDR1 SQVTM and CDR2 ANQGSEA. With 8 bases clipped from V and 2 bases from J, the junction kept 9 bases outside the gene matches. In DNA form, the CDR3 reads TGCAGCATCCTGGACAGGGTTTTCACAGATACGCAGTATTTT. It codes for CSILDRVFTDTQYF.

The chain links TRBV20-1 to TRBJ1-4; 7 bases align to TRBD1. Germline V gene lookup returns CDR1 DFQATT and CDR2 SNEGSKA (reference sequence). Germline trimming cut 5 bases from V and 4 bases from J; bases unmatched to any gene: 10. The CDR3 has 15 amino acids. DNA of the CDR3: TGCAGTGCTTCTCTCCCGACAGGGTTTAATGAAAAACTGTTTTTT. Protein: CSASLPTGFNEKLFF.

This clonotype is medium-sized. The chain carries TRBV27 and TRBJ2-4, with 7 bases fitting TRBD1. CDR3 length equals 16 residues. The V and J ends lost 0 bases and 5 bases, in that order; junction bases with no gene match: 7. Per germline, CDR1 MNHEY and CDR2 SMNVEV (reference sequence). CDR3 DNA sequence: TGTGCCAGCAGTTTATCGCAGGGGGAGAGAGAAAACATTCAGTACTTC. This translates into CASSLSQGERENIQYF.

This clonotype was counted between two and nine times. The chain joins TRBV29-1 to TRBJ2-2; D might be TRBD1 or TRBD2, each matching 5 bases. Germline-derived CDR1 and CDR2 are SQVTM and ANQGSEA. The V end was cut by 5 bases, the J end by 4 bases, with 8 bases between. The CDR3 sequence is 12 residues long. The CDR3 DNA follows: TGCAGCGTTCAGGGAGCCACCGGGGAGCTGTTTTTT. As protein: CSVQGATGELFF.

This clonotype appeared many times. The chain joins TRBV12-3 or TRBV12-4 to TRBJ2-3; no firm D call. CDR3 length: 14 amino acids. Trimming cost V 3 bases and J 1 base, with 8 bases left between them. CDR3 DNA: TGTGCCAGCAGTTTCAACATTCGCACAGATACGCAGTATTTT. Its translation: CASSFNIRTDTQYF.

This rearrangement joins TRBV20-1 to TRBJ2-1, with D perhaps given as TRBD1 or TRBD2 (6 bases each). Looked up from germline, CDR1 is DFQATT and CDR2 is SNEGSKA (reference sequence). CDR3 length: 16 residues. V dropped 2 bases and J dropped 0 bases, with 14 bases sitting between them. This chain's CDR3 is CSARPGDIYSYNEQFF. CDR3 coding DNA: TGCAGTGCTAGACCGGGGGACATATACTCCTACAATGAGCAGTTCTTC.

V usage is TRBV20-1 and J usage is TRBJ2-5; D might be TRBD1 (6 bases). Trimming took 3 bases from V and 7 from J, leaving 18 bases between them. The V gene's germline CDR1 is DFQATT and CDR2 SNEGSKA (reference sequence). This CDR3 has 14 residues. CDR3: CSARKQGIEGTQYF. The CDR3 nucleotides read TGCAGTGCTAGGAAGCAGGGGATAGAGGGGACCCAGTACTTC.

This clonotype was counted a few times. CDR3 DNA: TGTGCCACCAGTCTCCTGGGGGCGGGAGGGCCAGATACGCAGTATTTT. Its translation is CATSLLGAGGPDTQYF. This rearrangement joins TRBV24-1 to TRBJ2-3, with TRBD2 matching over 9 bases. Germline loops: CDR1 KGHDR, CDR2 SFDVKD. CDR3 length: 16 residues. J gave up 4 bases and V 6 bases, and 10 bases lay outside the gene matches.

As to this clonotype: Compared with germline, one end of the junction differs, possibly owing to a read error. V is TRBV7-6 and J is TRBJ2-4; perhaps TRBD1 as D (5 bases). The CDR3 covers 12 residues. Germline assignment: CDR1 SGHVS and CDR2 FNYEAQ. The CDR3 reads CVSRDSLGRQYF. The CDR3 DNA follows: TGTGTCAGCAGGGATTCTCTAGGACGGCAGTACTTC.

This clonotype was counted ten times or more. The gene calls are TRBV6-5 and TRBJ1-5, with D hard to call. The CDR3 totals 14 residues. Between the trimmed V and J ends, which lost 2 bases and 7 bases, there was a span of 12 bases. CDR1 and CDR2 (germline): MNHEY, SVGAGI. CDR3 in DNA: TGTGCCAGCAGTTACAGAAAGGGAGGCCAGCCCCAGCATTTT. Amino acid sequence: CASSYRKGGQPQHF.

There are a few counts of this clonotype. This rearrangement joins TRBV20-1 to TRBJ2-7; D perhaps matches TRBD1 (6 bases). Per germline, CDR1 DFQATT and CDR2 SNEGSKA (reference sequence). Trimming pared 5 bases from V and 0 bases from J, leaving 17 bases between. The CDR3 runs to 15 residues. DNA for the CDR3: TGCAGTGCTCCCGCTGGACAGCTGAACTCCTACGAGCAGTACTTC. It encodes CSAPAGQLNSYEQYF.

The V gene is TRBV4-3, the J gene TRBJ2-3, with 7 bases fitting TRBD1. CDR1 and CDR2 (germline): LGHNA, YSLEER. V lost 3 bases, J lost 0 bases, and 6 bases stayed unmatched. CDR3 length: 16 amino acids. This CDR3 reads CASSHGRGQSTDTQYF. The CDR3 coding sequence is TGCGCCAGCAGCCACGGTCGGGGACAGAGCACAGATACGCAGTATTTT.

In its sample, this clonotype was seen many times. V and J are TRBV7-8 and TRBJ2-3; 12 bases match TRBD2. This CDR3 comprises 18 residues. Looked up from germline, CDR1 is SGHVS and CDR2 is FQNEAQ. With 3 bases clipped from V and 4 bases from J, the junction kept 11 bases outside the gene matches. In nucleotides, the CDR3 is TGTGCCAGCAGCTTTTTTCTAGCGGGAGGGCCTGGGGCAGATACGCAGTATTTT. It codes for CASSFFLAGGPGADTQYF.

The rearrangement joins TRBV5-1 to TRBJ2-4; D not resolved. Germline CDR1 SGHRS, CDR2 YFSETQ. With 4 bases removed from V and 0 bases from J, the gap between germline ends came to 17 bases. This CDR3 region has 17 residues. CDR3 sequence (DNA): TGCGCCAGCAGCCTTTTGGGCGGCGATATAGCCAAAAACATTCAGTACTTC. Amino acids: CASSLLGGDIAKNIQYF.

The chain joins TRBV29-1 to TRBJ2-5; D not resolved. This CDR3 comprises 9 residues. V was trimmed by 5 bases and J by 7 bases, leaving 5 bases between them. Germline CDR1 SQVTM, CDR2 ANQGSEA. The CDR3 DNA reads as TGCAGCGTTTCGGGGACCCAGTACTTC. Protein sequence: CSVSGTQYF.

This rearrangement joins TRBV19 to TRBJ2-2; D is possibly TRBD2 (6 bases). The V and J ends lost 8 bases and 3 bases respectively, with 16 bases between them. Germline V gives CDR1 LNHDA, CDR2 SQIVND (reference sequence). CDR3 length equals 15 residues. Here the CDR3 DNA reads TGTGCCAGTTGGCGTCGGGGGTTGGACACCGGGGAGCTGTTTTTT. Protein product: CASWRRGLDTGELFF.

The chain employs TRBV24-1 and TRBJ1-2, with unresolved D. Trimming stripped 5 bases from V and 6 bases from J, with 6 bases between. This CDR3 comprises 11 residues. Germline-derived CDR1 and CDR2 are KGHDR and SFDVKD. The CDR3 protein is CATSGENGYTF. The CDR3 DNA follows: TGTGCCACCAGTGGCGAGAATGGCTACACCTTC.

This clonotype was counted between two and nine times. The rearrangement joins TRBV5-4 to TRBJ2-1, with 7 positions matching TRBD2. This CDR3 contains 15 residues. The ends lost 2 bases at V and 8 bases at J; junction bases unmatched: 10. Germline assignment: CDR1 SGHNT and CDR2 YYREEE (reference sequence). DNA for the CDR3: TGTGCCAGCAGCTTTGACGGGAGGCCTTCCCATGAGCAGTTCTTC. Protein product: CASSFDGRPSHEQFF. Full variable domain (missing parts from reference TRBV5-4 and TRBJ2-1): ETGVTQSPTHLIKTRGQQVTLRCSSQSGHNTVSWYQQALGQGPQFIFQYYREEENGRGNFPPRFSGLQFPNYSSELNVNALELDDSALYLCASSFDGRPSHEQFFGPGTRLTVL.

This clonotype was observed at least ten times. The CDR3 sequence: CATGGAGASDTQYF. CDR3 bases: TGTGCCACAGGTGGGGCGGGAGCCTCAGATACGCAGTATTTT. The genes are TRBV6-5 and TRBJ2-3, with 7 positions matching TRBD2. Trimming removed 10 bases from V and 4 bases from J; junction bases left unmatched: 11. Germline V gene data show CDR1 as MNHEY and CDR2 as SVGAGI. The CDR3 totals 14 residues.

This clonotype came up many times. The chain links TRBV2 to TRBJ2-2; D gene ambiguous. Germline V lookup: CDR1 SNHLY, CDR2 FYNNEI. The CDR3 is 11 residues long. Between the trimmed V and J ends, which lost 11 bases and 7 bases, there was a span of 11 bases. The CDR3 loop is CASRVNGELFF. The CDR3 DNA sequence: TGTGCCTCGAGAGTAAACGGGGAGCTGTTTTTT.

J is TRBJ1-5 and V is TRBV7-2, with D tentatively TRBD1 (6 bases). The CDR3 has 16 amino acids. The germline gives CDR1 SGHTA, CDR2 FQGNSA. With 1 base removed from V and 4 bases from J, the gap between germline ends came to 14 bases. DNA for the CDR3: TGTGCCAGCAGCTTAGTAACAGGGATATTGAATCAGCCCCAGCATTTT. This encodes CASSLVTGILNQPQHF.

Notes on this clonotype: The CDR3 does not close with the conserved phenylalanine or tryptophan, likely indicating a read error. The chain carries TRBV20-1 and TRBJ2-3; no definite D call. V was shortened by 4 bases and J by 2 bases, with 10 bases between the two germline ends. The CDR3 is 13 amino acids. The germline CDR1 and CDR2 sequences are DFQATT and SNEGSKA (reference sequence). CDR3 protein: CSATTGFTDTQYL. The CDR3 nucleotides read TGCAGTGCTACGACGGGCTTCACAGATACGCAGTATTTA.

The genes are TRBV7-9 and TRBJ1-1, with D unclear. The CDR3 extends over 17 amino acids. The V gene's germline CDR1 is SEHNR and CDR2 FQNEAQ (reference sequence). With 0 bases removed from V and 4 bases from J, the gap between germline ends came to 18 bases. The CDR3 here is CASSLAGRALRRTEAFF. The CDR3 bases are TGTGCCAGCAGCTTAGCCGGTCGGGCCCTAAGGCGCACTGAAGCTTTCTTT.

This clonotype was seen a few times. The gene calls are TRBV14 and TRBJ2-1, with 7 nucleotides matching TRBD2. CDR1 is SGHDN, CDR2 FVKESK, per germline. Germline trimming cut 4 bases from V and 4 bases from J; bases unmatched to any gene: 4. The CDR3 covers 14 residues. CDR3 nucleotides: TGTGCCAGCAGCCTCGGACTAGGGTACAATGAGCAGTTCTTC. Amino acid sequence: CASSLGLGYNEQFF.

Many counts were recorded for this clonotype. This chain links TRBV11-2 with TRBJ1-1, with TRBD1 as a possible D gene (6 bases). There are 14 residues in the CDR3. Between the trimmed V and J ends, which lost 0 bases and 5 bases, there was a span of 10 bases. Germline V gene lookup returns CDR1 SGHAT and CDR2 FQNNGV. The CDR3 bases are TGTGCCAGCAGCTTAGAAAGGGGGGGAACTGAAGCTTTCTTT. Translated, it gives CASSLERGGTEAFF.

This clonotype was seen many times. The chain carries TRBV5-1 and TRBJ1-1; TRBD1 matches 10 bases. Germline-derived CDR1 and CDR2 are SGHRS and YFSETQ. CDR3 length equals 18 residues. Losses at the gene ends were 3 bases for V and 4 bases for J; bases not matched to a gene: 15. In DNA form, the CDR3 reads TGCGCCAGCAGCTGGTCCCGGGACAGGGGCTCGCTGGGCACTGAAGCTTTCTTT. This translates into CASSWSRDRGSLGTEAFF.

This clonotype came up a few times. V gene TRBV29-1 combines with J gene TRBJ2-7; maybe TRBD2 (6 bases). There are 15 residues in the CDR3. Trimming pared 6 bases from V and 1 base from J, leaving 19 bases between. Germline V gene sequence: CDR1 SQVTM, CDR2 ANQGSEA. This CDR3 is CSVGKKLTRSYEQYF. The DNA for the CDR3 is TGCAGCGTCGGAAAAAAGCTGACTAGGTCCTACGAGCAGTACTTC.

This chain joins TRBV5-1 and TRBJ2-7, with D unclear. The CDR3 runs to 15 residues. Germline CDR1 SGHRS, CDR2 YFSETQ. Trimming took 1 base from V and 0 from J, leaving 11 bases between them. The CDR3 here is CASSLNAAFSYEQYF. The CDR3 coding sequence is TGCGCCAGCAGCTTGAACGCAGCCTTCTCCTACGAGCAGTACTTC.

The chain's CDR3 is CASGQVPETQYF. Here the CDR3 DNA reads TGTGCCAGCGGACAGGTCCCAGAGACCCAGTACTTC. V gene TRBV28 combines with J gene TRBJ2-5; 7 bases are shared with TRBD1. This CDR3 spans 12 amino acids. Germline assignment: CDR1 MDHEN and CDR2 SYDVKM. The junction had 4 bases not matched to a gene; V was cut back by 8 bases and J by 4 bases.

The rearrangement uses TRBV7-2 and TRBJ2-2, with D unresolved. Trimming left V 1 base short and J 5 bases short, with 5 bases between. The germline gives CDR1 SGHTA, CDR2 FQGNSA. The CDR3 is 13 residues long. The CDR3 sequence is CASSLDLTGELFF. The CDR3, as DNA: TGTGCCAGCAGCTTAGACTTAACCGGGGAGCTGTTTTTT. The variable domain in full, with the rest retrieved from reference TRBV7-2 and TRBJ2-2, is GAGVSQSPSNKVTEKGKDVELRCDPISGHTALYWYRQSLGQGLEFLIYFQGNSAPDKSGLPSDRFSAERTGGSVSTLTIQRTQQEDSAVYLCASSLDLTGELFFGEGSRLTVL.

This sequence joins TRBV2 and TRBJ2-7; D is undetermined. CDR3 size: 12 residues. Germline V CDR1 and CDR2: SNHLY, FYNNEI. Between the trimmed V and J ends, which lost 3 bases and 2 bases, there was a span of 5 bases. CDR3 sequence reads: CASSDYAYEQYF. CDR3 sequence (DNA): TGTGCCAGCAGTGACTACGCCTACGAGCAGTACTTC.

This clonotype occurred a few times. This chain connects TRBV5-1 to TRBJ2-1, with 8 bases that match TRBD2. V dropped 6 bases and J dropped 9; count of bases not matched to a gene: 8. Germline CDR1 is SGHRS and CDR2 is YFSETQ. The CDR3 loop spans 13 amino acids. The CDR3 nucleotides read TGCGCCAGCACCCGGTCCGGGGGGGGTGAGCAGTTCTTC. Translating it yields CASTRSGGGEQFF.